This TCR beta chain was sequenced in a study of cytomegalovirus exposure and HLA in healthy donors. V gave up 4 bases and J gave up 4 bases; unmatched junction bases: 12. The length of the CDR3 is 16 residues. Germline CDR1 SGHRS, CDR2 YFSETQ. This PCR relied on a set of 60 Vbeta primers and 13 Jbeta primers. Assay used: immunoSEQ multiplex PCR; TCRdb lists only in-frame clones, some missing. The profile shows about 80,000 clones, 62% of them singletons. Findings and caveats of the study: A later analysis linked a missense variant in DCLRE1C to the trimming of TCR beta V and J genes.

For this clone: Antigen unknown.

The rearrangement uses TRBV5-1 and TRBJ2-3, with 7 positions matching TRBD2. Sample: PBMCs. This TCR came from a male donor in good health and CMV-seropositive. The CDR3 reads CASSLDLGGPPDTQYF. Here the CDR3 DNA reads TGCGCCAGCAGCCTCGATTTGGGAGGGCCCCCAGATACGCAGTATTTT.